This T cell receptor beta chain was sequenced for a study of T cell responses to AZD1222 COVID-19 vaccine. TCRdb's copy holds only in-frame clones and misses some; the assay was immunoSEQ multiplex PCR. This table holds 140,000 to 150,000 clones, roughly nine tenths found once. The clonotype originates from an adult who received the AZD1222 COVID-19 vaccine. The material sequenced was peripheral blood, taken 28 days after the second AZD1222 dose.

The CDR3 sequence: CASSQDGDRNSPLHF. Written as DNA, the CDR3 is TGTGCCAGCAGCCAAGATGGAGACAGGAATTCACCCCTCCACTTT. V is TRBV3-1 (or the pseudogene TRBV3-2) and J is TRBJ1-6, with D perhaps matching TRBD1 (6 bases). This CDR3 contains 15 residues. The germline CDR1 and CDR2 sequences are LGHDT and YNNKEL (reference sequence). V lost 0 bases, J lost 7 bases, and 10 bases lay in between.